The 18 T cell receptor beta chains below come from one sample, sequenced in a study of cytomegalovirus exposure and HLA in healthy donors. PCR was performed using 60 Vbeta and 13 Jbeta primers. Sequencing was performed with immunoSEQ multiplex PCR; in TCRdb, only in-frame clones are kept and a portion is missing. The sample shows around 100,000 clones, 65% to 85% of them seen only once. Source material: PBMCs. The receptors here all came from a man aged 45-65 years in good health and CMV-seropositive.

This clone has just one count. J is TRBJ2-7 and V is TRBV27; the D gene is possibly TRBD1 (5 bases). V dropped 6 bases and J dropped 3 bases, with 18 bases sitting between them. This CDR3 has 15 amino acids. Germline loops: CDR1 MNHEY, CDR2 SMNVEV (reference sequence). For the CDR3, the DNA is TGTGCCAGCAGGCCAGACACAGGAGCCGTCTACGAGCAGTACTTC. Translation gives CASRPDTGAVYEQYF.

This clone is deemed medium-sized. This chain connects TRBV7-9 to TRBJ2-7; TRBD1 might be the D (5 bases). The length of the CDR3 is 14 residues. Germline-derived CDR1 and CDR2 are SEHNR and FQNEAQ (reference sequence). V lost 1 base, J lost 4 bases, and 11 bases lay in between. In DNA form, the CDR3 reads TGTGCCAGCAGCTTAGGCAGGGTTCCGTACGAGCAGTACTTC. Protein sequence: CASSLGRVPYEQYF.

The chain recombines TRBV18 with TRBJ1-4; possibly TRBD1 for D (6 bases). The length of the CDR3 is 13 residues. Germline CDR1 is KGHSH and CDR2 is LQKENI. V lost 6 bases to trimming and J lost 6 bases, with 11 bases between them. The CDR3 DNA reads TGTGCCAGCTCGGGGACACGGGATGAAAAACTGTTTTTT. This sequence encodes CASSGTRDEKLFF.

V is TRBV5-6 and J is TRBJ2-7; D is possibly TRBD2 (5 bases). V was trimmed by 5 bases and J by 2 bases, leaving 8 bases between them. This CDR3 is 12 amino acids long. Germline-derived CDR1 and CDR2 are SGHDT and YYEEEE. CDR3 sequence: CASSSGTYEQYF. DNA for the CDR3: TGTGCCAGCAGTTCCGGGACCTACGAGCAGTACTTC.

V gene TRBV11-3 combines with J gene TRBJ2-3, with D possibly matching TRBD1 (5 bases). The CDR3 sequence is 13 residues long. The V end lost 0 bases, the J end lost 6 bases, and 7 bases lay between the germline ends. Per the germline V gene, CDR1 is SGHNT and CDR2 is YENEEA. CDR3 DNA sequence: TGTGCCAGCAGCTTAGAACAGGCGGATACGCAGTATTTT. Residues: CASSLEQADTQYF.

The CDR3 region is CASRIQSSGANVLTF. The DNA for the CDR3 is TGTGCCAGCAGGATACAAAGCTCTGGGGCCAACGTCCTGACTTTC. The chain carries TRBV6-1 and TRBJ2-6; no clear D gene. This CDR3 region has 15 residues. In germline, CDR1 is MNHNS, CDR2 SASEGT. V was clipped by 6 bases and J by 0 bases, with 9 bases between them.

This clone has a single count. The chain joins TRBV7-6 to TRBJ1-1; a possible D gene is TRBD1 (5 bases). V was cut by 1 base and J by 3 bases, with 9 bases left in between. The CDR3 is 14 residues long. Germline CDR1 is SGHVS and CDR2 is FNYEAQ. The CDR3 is CASSLGGRDTEAFF. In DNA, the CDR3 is TGTGCCAGCAGCTTAGGGGGCAGGGACACTGAAGCTTTCTTT.

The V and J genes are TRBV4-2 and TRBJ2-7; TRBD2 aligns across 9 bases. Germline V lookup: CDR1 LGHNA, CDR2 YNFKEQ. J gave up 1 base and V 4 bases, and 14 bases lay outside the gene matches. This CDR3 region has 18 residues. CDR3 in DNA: TGTGCCAGCAGCCCCATTGGCGGTGCGGGAGGGAGATCCTACGAGCAGTACTTC. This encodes CASSPIGGAGGRSYEQYF.

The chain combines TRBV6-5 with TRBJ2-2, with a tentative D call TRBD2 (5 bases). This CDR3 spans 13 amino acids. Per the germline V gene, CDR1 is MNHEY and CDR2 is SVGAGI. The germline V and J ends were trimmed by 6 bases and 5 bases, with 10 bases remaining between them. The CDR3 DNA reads TGTGCCAGCAGCCCTCGGGGTACCGGGGAGCTGTTTTTT. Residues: CASSPRGTGELFF.

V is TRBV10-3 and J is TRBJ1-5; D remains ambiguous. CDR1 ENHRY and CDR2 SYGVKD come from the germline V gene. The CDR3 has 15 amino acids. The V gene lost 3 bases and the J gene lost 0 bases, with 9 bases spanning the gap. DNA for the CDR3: TGTGCCATCAGTGATGAGTTTAATAGCAATCAGCCCCAGCATTTT. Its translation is CAISDEFNSNQPQHF.

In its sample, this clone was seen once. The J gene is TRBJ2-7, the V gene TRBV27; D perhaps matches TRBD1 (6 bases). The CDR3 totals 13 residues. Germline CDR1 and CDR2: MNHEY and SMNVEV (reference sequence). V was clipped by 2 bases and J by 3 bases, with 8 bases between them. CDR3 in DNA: TGTGCCAGCAGTTTAAGCAGGGGCTACGAGCAGTACTTC. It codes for CASSLSRGYEQYF.

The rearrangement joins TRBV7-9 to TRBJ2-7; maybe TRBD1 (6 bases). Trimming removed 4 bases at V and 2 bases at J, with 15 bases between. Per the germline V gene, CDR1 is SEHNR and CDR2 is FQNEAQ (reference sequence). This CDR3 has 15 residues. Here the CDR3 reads CASSSNRDNTYEQYF. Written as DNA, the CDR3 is TGTGCCAGCAGCTCAAACCGGGACAACACCTACGAGCAGTACTTC. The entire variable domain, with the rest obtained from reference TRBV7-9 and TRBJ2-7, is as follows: DTGVSQNPRHKITKRGQNVTFRCDPISEHNRLYWYRQTLGQGPEFLTYFQNEAQLEKSRLLSDRFSAERPKGSFSTLEIQRTEQGDSAMYLCASSSNRDNTYEQYFGPGTRLTVT.

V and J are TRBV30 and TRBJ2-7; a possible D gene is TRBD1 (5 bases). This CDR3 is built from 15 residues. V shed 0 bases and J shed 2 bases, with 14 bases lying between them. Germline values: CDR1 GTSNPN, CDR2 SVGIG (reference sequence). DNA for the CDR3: TGTGCCTGGAGTGTTCAGGGTCTACGGGCCTACGAGCAGTACTTC. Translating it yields CAWSVQGLRAYEQYF. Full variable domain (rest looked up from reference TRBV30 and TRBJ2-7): SQTIHQWPATLVQPVGSPLSLECTVEGTSNPNLYWYRQAAGRGLQLLFYSVGIGQISSEVPQNLSASRPQDRQFILSSKKLLLSDSGFYLCAWSVQGLRAYEQYFGPGTRLTVT.

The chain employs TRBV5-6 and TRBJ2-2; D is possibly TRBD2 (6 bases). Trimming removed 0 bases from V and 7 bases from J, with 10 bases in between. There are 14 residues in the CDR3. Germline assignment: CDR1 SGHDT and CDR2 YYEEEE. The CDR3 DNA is TGTGCCAGCAGCTTGGATTTAGCGGTCGGGGAGCTGTTTTTT. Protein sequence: CASSLDLAVGELFF.

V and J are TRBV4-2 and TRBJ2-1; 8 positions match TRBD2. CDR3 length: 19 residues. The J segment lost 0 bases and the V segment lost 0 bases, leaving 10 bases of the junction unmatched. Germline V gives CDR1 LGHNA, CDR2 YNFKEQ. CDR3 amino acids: CASSQEPPRRGASYNEQFF. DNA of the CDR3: TGTGCCAGCAGCCAAGAACCCCCACGGCGGGGGGCCTCCTACAATGAGCAGTTCTTC.

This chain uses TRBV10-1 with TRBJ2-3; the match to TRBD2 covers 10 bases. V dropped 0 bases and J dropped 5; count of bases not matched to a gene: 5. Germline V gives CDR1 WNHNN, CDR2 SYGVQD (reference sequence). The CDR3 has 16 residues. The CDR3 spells CASSESSGRRGDTQYF. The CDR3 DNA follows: TGCGCCAGCAGTGAGTCTAGCGGGAGGCGGGGAGATACGCAGTATTTT.

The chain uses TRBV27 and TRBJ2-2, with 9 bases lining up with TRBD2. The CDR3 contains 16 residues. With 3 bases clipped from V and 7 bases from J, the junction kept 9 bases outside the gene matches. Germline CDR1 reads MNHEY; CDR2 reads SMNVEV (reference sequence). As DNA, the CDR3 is TGTGCCAGCAGTTTGATGTTAGCGGGAGTTGGCGGGGAGCTGTTTTTT. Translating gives CASSLMLAGVGGELFF.

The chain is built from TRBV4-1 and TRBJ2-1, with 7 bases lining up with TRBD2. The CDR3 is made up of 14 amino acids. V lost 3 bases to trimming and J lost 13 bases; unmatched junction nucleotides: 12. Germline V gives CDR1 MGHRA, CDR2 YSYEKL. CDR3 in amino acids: CASSQPTSAVLQFF. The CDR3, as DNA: TGCGCCAGCAGCCAGCCAACTAGCGCGGTCCTTCAGTTCTTC.